The rows below give T cell receptor beta chains drawn from one sample of a study of long-term antiretroviral therapy in people with HIV. Clones were read by immunoSEQ multiplex PCR, and TCRdb kept only the in-frame ones, dropping some. Of about 14,000 clones listed, nearly 85% are singletons. The sequencing used unsorted PBMCs, collected 1.8 years before starting antiretroviral therapy. These receptors came from a woman aged 40 to 50 with HIV. CDR3s include the opening cysteine and the closing phenylalanine or tryptophan. The listing skips clone size in some rows; elsewhere it reads once, few, many or a size class.

length	V	size	CDR3
12	TRBV7-9	-	CASTSRGDEQYF
13	TRBV9	few	CASQNPSTDTQYF
15	TRBV4-1	-	CASSQAGTANEKLFF
15	TRBV19	-	CASSMALHVQETQYF
16	TRBV5-1	-	CASSFPGTSGAYEQYF
14	TRBV5-4	-	CASSQGRLEFGYTF
15	TRBV7-9	-	CASSLGSVDTGELFF
19	TRBV11-2	once	CASSSKTSGRDSRLYEQYF
17	TRBV7-9	-	CASSSSAGTGGTGELFF
13	TRBV5-4	once	CASSFEVTDTQYF
13	TRBV9	once	CASSLRLAGELFF
16	TRBV28	-	CASSFNPSTEAYEQYF
18	TRBV19	-	CASSEVGGGTTKYNEQFF
12	TRBV5-1	-	CASSLEGNIQYF
14	TRBV7-2	-	CASSLIGTNQPQHF
14	TRBV7-2	-	CASSLSGSINEQFF
16	TRBV4-1	-	CASRRTDTGTADFYTF
17	TRBV7-3	-	CASRKPRGHPSGNTIYF
9	TRBV20-1	few	CSVYQPQHF
15	TRBV29-1	-	CSVGGLAGWTGELFF
11	TRBV20-1	-	CSASWGGKLFF
14	TRBV19	-	CASSIGKGGHEQYF
15	TRBV10-3	-	CAISESQAPQREQFF
15	TRBV4-2	-	CASSQVGGENQPQHF
12	TRBV27	-	CASSLSTDTQYF